Below are 2 T cell receptor beta chains sequenced from a single sample in a study of vaccination effects on CD4 cells after COVID-19. Investigators separated out CD4+ T cells once approximately 10 days of culture had passed. All participants had two doses of either the BNT162b2 or mRNA-1273 vaccine. Repertoires were generated with immunoSEQ multiplex PCR, while TCRdb's copy carries only in-frame clones and drops some. The table lists about 66,000 clones, around 85% of them singletons. Which antigens these TCRs recognize remains unknown. The sample here was CD4+ T cells from PBMCs cultured without peptide, taken after COVID-19 vaccination. All receptors derive from a human donor who received a COVID-19 vaccine.

The genes are TRBV3-1 (or the pseudogene TRBV3-2) and TRBJ2-1, with D perhaps given as TRBD1 or TRBD2 (6 bases each). CDR1 and CDR2 (germline): LGHDT, YNNKEL (reference sequence). The germline V and J ends were trimmed by 1 base and 5 bases, with 15 bases remaining between them. There are 16 residues in the CDR3. The DNA of the CDR3 is TGTGCCAGCAGCCAAGTTCGGGGGCCTACCCACAATGAGCAGTTCTTC. Protein product: CASSQVRGPTHNEQFF.

V usage is TRBV18 and J usage is TRBJ1-1, with 9 bases matching TRBD1. CDR3 length: 13 amino acids. Germline V CDR1 and CDR2: KGHSH, LQKENI. V shed 6 bases and J 11 bases; nucleotides not matched to a gene: 10. The DNA for the CDR3 is TGTGCCAGCTCGGAGGGACAGGGTGTGGTGGCTTTCTTT. Its protein is CASSEGQGVVAFF.